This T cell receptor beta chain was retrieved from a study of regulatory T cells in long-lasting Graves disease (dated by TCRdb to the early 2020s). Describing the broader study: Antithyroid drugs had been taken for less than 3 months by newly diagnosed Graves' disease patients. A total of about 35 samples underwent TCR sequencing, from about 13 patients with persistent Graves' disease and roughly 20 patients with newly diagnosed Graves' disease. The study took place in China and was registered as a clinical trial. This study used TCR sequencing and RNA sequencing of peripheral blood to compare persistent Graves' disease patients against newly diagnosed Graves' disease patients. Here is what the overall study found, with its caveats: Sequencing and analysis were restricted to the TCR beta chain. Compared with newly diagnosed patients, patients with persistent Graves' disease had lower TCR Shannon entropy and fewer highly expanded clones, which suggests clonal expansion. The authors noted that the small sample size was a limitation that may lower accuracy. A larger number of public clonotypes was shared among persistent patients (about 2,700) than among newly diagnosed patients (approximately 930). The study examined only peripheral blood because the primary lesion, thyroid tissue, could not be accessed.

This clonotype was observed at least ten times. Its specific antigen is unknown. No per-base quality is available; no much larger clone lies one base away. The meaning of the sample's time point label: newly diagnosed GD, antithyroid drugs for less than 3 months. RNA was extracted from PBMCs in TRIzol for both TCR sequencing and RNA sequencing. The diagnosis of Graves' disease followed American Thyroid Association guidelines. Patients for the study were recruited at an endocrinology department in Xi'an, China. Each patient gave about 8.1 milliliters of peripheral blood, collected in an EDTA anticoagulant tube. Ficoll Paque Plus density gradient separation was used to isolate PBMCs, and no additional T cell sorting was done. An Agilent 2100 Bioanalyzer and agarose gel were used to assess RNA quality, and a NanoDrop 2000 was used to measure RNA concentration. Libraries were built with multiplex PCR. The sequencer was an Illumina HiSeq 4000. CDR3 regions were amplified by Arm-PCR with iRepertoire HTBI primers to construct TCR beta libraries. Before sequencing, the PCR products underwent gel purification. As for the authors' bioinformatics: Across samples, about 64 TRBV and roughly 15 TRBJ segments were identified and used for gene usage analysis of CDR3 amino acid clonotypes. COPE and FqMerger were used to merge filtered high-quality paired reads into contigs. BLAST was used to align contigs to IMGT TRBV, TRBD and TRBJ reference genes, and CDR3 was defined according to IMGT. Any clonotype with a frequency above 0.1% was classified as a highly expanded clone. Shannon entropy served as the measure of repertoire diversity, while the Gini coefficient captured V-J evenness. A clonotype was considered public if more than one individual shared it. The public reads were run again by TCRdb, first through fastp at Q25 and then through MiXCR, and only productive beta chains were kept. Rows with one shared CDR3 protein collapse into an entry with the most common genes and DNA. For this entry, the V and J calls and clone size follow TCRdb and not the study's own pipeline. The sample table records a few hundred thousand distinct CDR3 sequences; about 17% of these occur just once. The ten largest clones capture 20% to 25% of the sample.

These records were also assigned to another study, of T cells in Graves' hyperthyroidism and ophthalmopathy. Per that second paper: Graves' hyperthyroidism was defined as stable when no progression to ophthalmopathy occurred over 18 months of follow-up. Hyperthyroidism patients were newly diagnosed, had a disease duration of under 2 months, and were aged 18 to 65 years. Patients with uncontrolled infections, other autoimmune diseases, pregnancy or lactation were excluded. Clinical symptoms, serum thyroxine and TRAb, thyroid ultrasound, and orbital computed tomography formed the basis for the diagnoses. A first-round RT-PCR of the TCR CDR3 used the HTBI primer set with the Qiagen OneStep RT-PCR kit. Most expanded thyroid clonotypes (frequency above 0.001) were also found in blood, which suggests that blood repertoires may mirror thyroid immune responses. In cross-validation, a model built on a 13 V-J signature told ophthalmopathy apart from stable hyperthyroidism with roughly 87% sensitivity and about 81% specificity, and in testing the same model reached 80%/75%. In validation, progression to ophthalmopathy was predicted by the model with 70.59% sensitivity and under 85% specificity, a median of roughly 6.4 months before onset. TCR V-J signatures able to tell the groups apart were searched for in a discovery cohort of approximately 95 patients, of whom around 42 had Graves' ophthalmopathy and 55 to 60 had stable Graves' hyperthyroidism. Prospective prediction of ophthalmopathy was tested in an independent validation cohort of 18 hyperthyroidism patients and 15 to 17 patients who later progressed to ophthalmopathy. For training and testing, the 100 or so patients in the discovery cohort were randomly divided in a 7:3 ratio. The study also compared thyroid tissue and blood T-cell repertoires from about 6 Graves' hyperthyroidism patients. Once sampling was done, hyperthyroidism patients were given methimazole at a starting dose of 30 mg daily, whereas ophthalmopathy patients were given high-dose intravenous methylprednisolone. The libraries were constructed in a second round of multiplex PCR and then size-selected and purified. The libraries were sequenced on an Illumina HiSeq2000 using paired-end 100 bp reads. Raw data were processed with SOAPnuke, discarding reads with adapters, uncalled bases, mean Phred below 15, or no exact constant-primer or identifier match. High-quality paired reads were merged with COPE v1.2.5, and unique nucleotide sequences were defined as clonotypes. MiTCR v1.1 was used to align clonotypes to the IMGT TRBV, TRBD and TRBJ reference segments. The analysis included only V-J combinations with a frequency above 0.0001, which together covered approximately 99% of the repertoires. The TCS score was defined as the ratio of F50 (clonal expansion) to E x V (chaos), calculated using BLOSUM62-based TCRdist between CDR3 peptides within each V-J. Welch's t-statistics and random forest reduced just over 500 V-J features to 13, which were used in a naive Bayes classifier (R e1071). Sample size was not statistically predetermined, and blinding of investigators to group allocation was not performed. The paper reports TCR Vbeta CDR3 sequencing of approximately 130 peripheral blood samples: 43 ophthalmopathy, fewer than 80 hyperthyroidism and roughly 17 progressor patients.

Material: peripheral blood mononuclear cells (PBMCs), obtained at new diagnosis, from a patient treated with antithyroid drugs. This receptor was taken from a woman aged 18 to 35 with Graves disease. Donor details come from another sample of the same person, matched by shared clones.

The CDR3 region has the sequence CASSKQNTGELFF. The DNA is TGTGCCAGCAGCAAGCAGAACACCGGGGAGCTGTTTTTT. The chain is made from TRBV5-6 and TRBJ2-2, with an unclear D gene assignment. The germline ends are 5 bases apart after V is trimmed by 4 bases and J by 1 base. CDR1 and CDR2 are read off the germline V gene as SGHDT and YYEEEE. The CDR3 covers 13 residues, taking in both the cysteine and the phenylalanine. Just the 39-base CDR3 DNA is kept, in frame starting at base 1.